The 16 T cell receptor beta chains below were found in one sample sequenced in a study of OX40 agonist ivuxolimab in advanced cancers. Assay used: immunoSEQ multiplex PCR; TCRdb lists only in-frame clones, some missing. The table records about 49,000 clones, 88% of them present only once. This material consisted of CD4+ or CD8+ T cells sorted from blood, taken in a trial of the OX40 agonist ivuxolimab. These receptors all stem from an adult with an advanced solid tumor such as melanoma, head and neck, liver or kidney cancer.

V and J are TRBV10-3 and TRBJ2-1; TRBD2 matches 11 bases. Per germline, CDR1 ENHRY and CDR2 SYGVKD. The CDR3 loop spans 14 amino acids. The CDR3 reads CASMTSGNSNEQFF. DNA of the CDR3: TGTGCTTCAATGACTAGCGGGAATTCCAATGAGCAGTTCTTC.

The chain is built from TRBV29-1 and TRBJ2-3; 8 bases map to TRBD1. V dropped 0 bases and J dropped 3; count of bases not matched to a gene: 5. Germline CDR1 reads SQVTM; CDR2 reads ANQGSEA. This CDR3 is 15 amino acids long. CDR3 coding DNA: TGCAGCGTTGAAGAGCCGGACAGGGTGACAGATACGCAGTATTTT. Translated: CSVEEPDRVTDTQYF.

The chain uses TRBV28 and TRBJ2-1; D possibly corresponds to TRBD2 (6 bases). The germline gives CDR1 MDHEN, CDR2 SYDVKM. There are 12 residues in the CDR3. Between the trimmed V and J ends, which lost 10 bases and 7 bases, there was a span of 14 bases. The CDR3: CATMRGKNEQFF. The CDR3, as DNA: TGTGCCACCATGCGGGGTAAGAATGAGCAGTTCTTC.

The chain carries TRBV4-2 and TRBJ2-2; unclear D gene. Trimming stripped 0 bases from V and 4 bases from J, with 9 bases between. The CDR3 runs to 15 residues. Germline CDR1 and CDR2: LGHNA and YNFKEQ. The CDR3 DNA sequence: TGTGCCAGCAGCCAAGATCGTGCGGCCACCGGGGAGCTGTTTTTT. This translates into CASSQDRAATGELFF.

This chain connects TRBV7-3 to TRBJ2-3; no clear D gene. Germline CDR1 reads SGHTA; CDR2 reads FQGTGA. The CDR3 consists of 14 residues. Trimming shortened V by 4 bases and J by 4 bases, and 12 bases separated the two germline ends. CDR3: CASSSGVRPDTQYF. The CDR3 DNA sequence: TGTGCCAGCAGCTCCGGAGTACGGCCAGATACGCAGTATTTT.

V gene TRBV21-1 combines with J gene TRBJ2-7; the table's D call, TRBD1, was not checked against the DNA. TRBV21-1 corresponds to a pseudogene. The CDR3 is 16 amino acids. In DNA, the CDR3 is TGTGCCAGCAACAATACCGACAGGGGGCGCCTCGACGAGCAGTACTTC. Translation gives CASNNTDRGRLDEQYF.

This chain connects TRBV16 to TRBJ2-6; no clear D. CDR3 size: 15 residues. CDR1 is KGHSY, CDR2 FQNENV, per germline. V was pared by 4 bases and J by 2 bases, with 9 bases between. CDR3 sequence (DNA): TGTGCCAGCAGCCGAACCGGAGCTGGGGCCAACGTCCTGACTTTC. Its translation is CASSRTGAGANVLTF.

The chain has TRBV11-2 and TRBJ2-7; 10 nucleotides agree with TRBD1. The CDR3 has 14 residues. V shed 7 bases, J shed 2 bases, and the junction held 5 bases outside the gene matches. Germline lookup yields CDR1 SGHAT and CDR2 FQNNGV. CDR3 DNA: TGTGCCAGCAACGGACAGGGGGGCACCTACGAGCAGTACTTC. This encodes CASNGQGGTYEQYF.

The chain employs TRBV4-1 and TRBJ2-2, with D possibly TRBD2 on 6 matching bases. CDR1 MGHRA and CDR2 YSYEKL come from the germline V gene. The CDR3 contains 17 residues. The CDR3 DNA reads as TGCGCTTCACGTTTGGACGGGGGATACGCGAACACCGGGGAGCTGTTTTTT. Translated, it gives CASRLDGGYANTGELFF.

The chain links TRBV2 to TRBJ1-2; D remains unclear. CDR3 length: 15 amino acids. V dropped 3 bases and J dropped 4 bases, with 15 bases sitting between them. Germline V lookup: CDR1 SNHLY, CDR2 FYNNEI. CDR3 sequence reads: CASSDITAAFYGYTF. In nucleotides, the CDR3 is TGTGCCAGCAGTGATATAACCGCAGCCTTCTATGGCTACACCTTC.

This clone was picked up a small number of times. The chain carries TRBV6-1 and TRBJ2-7; 9 bases are a match to TRBD2. The CDR3 contains 14 residues. Germline lookup yields CDR1 MNHNS and CDR2 SASEGT. The V gene end was trimmed by 8 bases and the J gene end by 0 bases; junction bases not matched to a gene: 5. The DNA for the CDR3 is TGTGCCAGCGGGACTAGCCGGAACTCCTACGAGCAGTACTTC. It codes for CASGTSRNSYEQYF.

The genes are TRBV6-5 and TRBJ2-7, with D tentatively TRBD2 (6 bases). Germline V lookup: CDR1 MNHEY, CDR2 SVGAGI. The length of the CDR3 is 12 residues. V lost 5 bases and J 3 bases, leaving 8 bases between the germline ends. CDR3 in amino acids: CASSTRGYEQYF. The DNA of the CDR3 is TGTGCCAGCAGTACGCGGGGCTACGAGCAGTACTTC.

The V call is TRBV30, the J call TRBJ2-5; the D gene is possibly TRBD1 (6 bases). This CDR3 has 14 residues. V dropped 2 bases and J dropped 1 base, with 11 bases sitting between them. Germline CDR1 is GTSNPN and CDR2 is SVGIG (reference sequence). CDR3 DNA sequence: TGTGCCTGGAGTTTACAGGGAGTCCAAGAGACCCAGTACTTC. Its protein is CAWSLQGVQETQYF.

The V call is TRBV7-2, the J call TRBJ1-2, with a tentative D call TRBD1 (5 bases). There are 14 residues in the CDR3. With 4 bases removed from V and 5 bases from J, the gap between germline ends came to 14 bases. Looked up from germline, CDR1 is SGHTA and CDR2 is FQGNSA. The CDR3, as DNA: TGTGCCAGCAGCTACTCTGGGGGGGAGTATGGCTACACCTTC. Its translation: CASSYSGGEYGYTF.

This clone was detected only a few times. The CDR3: CASSFWSGDMTLHF. The CDR3, as DNA: TGTGCCAGCAGTTTTTGGAGTGGGGATATGACCCTCCACTTT. This chain uses TRBV27 with TRBJ1-6; D not resolved. Per germline, CDR1 MNHEY and CDR2 SMNVEV (reference sequence). V lost 3 bases, J lost 14 bases, and 17 bases lay in between. This CDR3 is built from 14 residues.

This chain links TRBV6-5 with TRBJ2-2; 13 bases are a match to TRBD2. Germline V gives CDR1 MNHEY, CDR2 SVGAGI. The CDR3 covers 15 residues. J lost 4 bases, V lost 6 bases, and 2 bases had no gene match. CDR3 amino acids: CASRRLAGGTGELFF. The CDR3, as DNA: TGTGCCAGCAGACGACTAGCGGGGGGCACCGGGGAGCTGTTTTTT.